This entry concerns a single T cell receptor beta chain. Its specificity is unknown. The source of the sample is a study of Ad26.COV2.S vaccination and SARS-CoV-2 variants. The study, taken as a whole, reports: The study found similar non-spike TCR breadth in vaccine and placebo recipients.

The V and J ends lost 9 bases and 0 bases, in that order; junction bases with no gene match: 14. The CDR3 runs 17 residues. Germline assignment: CDR1 SNHLY and CDR2 FYNNEI. Profiling relied on immunoSEQ multiplex PCR, and the TCRdb table lists in-frame clones only, not all of them. The sample consists of about 450,000 clones, 89% of them appearing once. Treatment meaning: about 20 received Ad26.COV2.S at low or high dose, single or two shots; roughly five received placebo; per-sample allocation not given. The investigators took samples on day 63 after the first vaccine or placebo injection. The specimen was peripheral blood, collected in a trial of Ad26.COV2.S vaccine versus placebo. The TCR sequence derives from a person aged 18-65 years who received the Ad26.COV2.S COVID-19 vaccine or a placebo. This chain joins TRBV2 and TRBJ1-3; 7 bases are shared with TRBD1. The CDR3 DNA follows: TGTGCCAGGGGGACAGCGGCAAAGGGCTTCTCTGGAAACACCATATATTTT. Amino acids: CARGTAAKGFSGNTIYF.